The next 28 T cell receptor beta chains were all read from a single sample in a study of blood T cell repertoires in COVID-19 (TCRdb year 2020). Libraries were constructed by the immunoSEQ multiplex PCR assay. Held by TCRdb, this immuneACCESS table contains in-frame sequences only and omits some clones. Under half of the omission traces to an unresolved V gene where checked; the cause of the rest is unknown. This sample has some 120,000 clones in its table, and roughly 83% of those were observed once. 30% to 45% of the sample is held by the ten biggest clonotypes. Source material: peripheral blood. These receptors were collected from a middle-aged man with active or convalescent COVID-19.

The V call is TRBV13, the J call TRBJ1-1, with D maybe TRBD1 (5 bases). From germline, CDR1 is PRHDT and CDR2 FYEKMQ (reference sequence). The CDR3 is 14 amino acids. V was trimmed by 4 bases and J by 0 bases, leaving 9 bases between them. In DNA, the CDR3 is TGTGCCAGCAGCTCGGGACTCCTGAACACTGAAGCTTTCTTT. Encoded protein: CASSSGLLNTEAFF.

The genes are TRBV19 and TRBJ2-6; 9 bases line up with TRBD1. CDR3 length: 18 amino acids. The J segment lost 0 bases and the V segment lost 6 bases, leaving 9 bases of the junction unmatched. Per germline, CDR1 LNHDA and CDR2 SQIVND (reference sequence). CDR3 amino acids: CASRGTRDRVSGANVLTF. The CDR3 DNA is TGTGCCAGTAGGGGCACCCGGGACAGGGTCTCTGGGGCCAACGTCCTGACTTTC.

The chain couples TRBV7-2 to TRBJ2-7; 8 bases line up with TRBD2. The CDR3 loop spans 17 amino acids. The V and J ends lost 1 base and 2 bases, in that order; junction bases with no gene match: 10. Germline assignment: CDR1 SGHTA and CDR2 FQGNSA. The CDR3 sequence: CASSLGRGGRIAYEQYF. CDR3 nucleotide sequence: TGTGCCAGCAGCTTAGGTCGGGGCGGGAGGATCGCCTACGAGCAGTACTTC.

The V gene is TRBV28, the J gene TRBJ1-5; D is ambiguous. Germline lookup yields CDR1 MDHEN and CDR2 SYDVKM. The CDR3 is 12 amino acids. Trimming removed 3 bases from V and 8 bases from J, with 8 bases in between. CDR3 amino acids: CASSLVGKPQHF. CDR3 nucleotide sequence: TGTGCCAGCAGTTTGGTCGGGAAGCCCCAGCATTTT.

The rearrangement links TRBV30 to TRBJ2-2; the D gene is possibly TRBD2 (5 bases). Germline assignment: CDR1 GTSNPN and CDR2 SVGIG (reference sequence). The CDR3 is made up of 14 amino acids. Trimming removed 0 bases from V and 6 bases from J, with 11 bases in between. CDR3 loop: CAWSVRLGAGELFF. As DNA, the CDR3 is TGTGCCTGGAGTGTACGTCTGGGAGCCGGGGAGCTGTTTTTT. Supplemented by reference TRBV30 and TRBJ2-2, the full variable domain reads SQTIHQWPATLVQPVGSPLSLECTVEGTSNPNLYWYRQAAGRGLQLLFYSVGIGQISSEVPQNLSASRPQDRQFILSSKKLLLSDSGFYLCAWSVRLGAGELFFGEGSRLTVL.

The CDR3 sequence is CASSLESLGTGFSPLHF. The CDR3, as DNA: TGTGCCAGCAGCTTAGAATCTTTGGGGACAGGTTTTTCACCCCTCCACTTT. This chain uses TRBV11-3 with TRBJ1-6; TRBD1 matches 8 bases. This CDR3 has 17 amino acids. With V trimmed by 0 bases and J by 9 bases, 10 bases remained unmatched. Per the germline V gene, CDR1 is SGHNT and CDR2 is YENEEA.

This chain uses TRBV2 with TRBJ1-4; the D gene is possibly TRBD1 (6 bases). Between the trimmed V and J ends, which lost 7 bases and 7 bases, there was a span of 16 bases. Germline V CDR1 and CDR2: SNHLY, FYNNEI. The CDR3 spans 14 residues. The CDR3 region is CASTLRGGSEKLFF. The CDR3 DNA follows: TGTGCCAGCACCTTGAGGGGGGGTAGTGAAAAACTGTTTTTT.

The chain links TRBV10-1 to TRBJ1-1; TRBD1 agrees at 10 bases. The CDR3 has 13 residues. The J segment lost 5 bases and the V segment lost 5 bases, leaving 2 bases of the junction unmatched. The V gene's germline CDR1 is WNHNN and CDR2 SYGVQD (reference sequence). CDR3 loop: CASSRDRGTEAFF. The CDR3 nucleotides are TGCGCCAGCAGTCGGGACAGGGGAACTGAAGCTTTCTTT.

The J gene is TRBJ2-7, the V gene TRBV29-1; 9 bases match TRBD1. The CDR3 sequence is 11 residues long. Germline V gene sequence: CDR1 SQVTM, CDR2 ANQGSEA. The V gene end was trimmed by 7 bases and the J gene end by 5 bases; junction bases not matched to a gene: 3. DNA for the CDR3: TGCAGCGCCCGGGACAGGGACGAGCAGTACTTC. This encodes CSARDRDEQYF.

The V gene is TRBV3-1 (or the pseudogene TRBV3-2), the J gene TRBJ2-5, with a possible D match to TRBD1 (6 bases). The CDR3 sequence is 15 residues long. Trimming removed 3 bases from V and 3 bases from J, with 14 bases in between. CDR1 is LGHDT and CDR2 is YNNKEL in the germline V gene (reference sequence). In DNA, the CDR3 is TGTGCCAGCAGCCAGGCAGGGGATGGGGAAGAGACCCAGTACTTC. Its translation: CASSQAGDGEETQYF.

In the case of this clone: The junction differs from germline at one of its ends, possibly a read error. The V gene is TRBV19, the J gene TRBJ1-1; 7 bases match TRBD1. Germline lookup yields CDR1 LNHDA and CDR2 SQIVND (reference sequence). This CDR3 is 17 amino acids long. The CDR3 DNA follows: TGTGCCAGTAGTTTAGATCGACAGGGCCGGAGGAACACTGAAGCTTTCTTT. It is translated as CASSLDRQGRRNTEAFF.

This sequence joins TRBV5-6 and TRBJ1-1; D uncertain. The V end was cut by 6 bases, the J end by 4 bases, with 10 bases between. The CDR3 extends over 12 amino acids. Germline lookup yields CDR1 SGHDT and CDR2 YYEEEE. CDR3 sequence: CASTLPGTEAFF. CDR3 in DNA: TGTGCCAGCACCCTGCCGGGCACTGAAGCTTTCTTT.

This chain connects TRBV5-1 to TRBJ2-1; tentatively, D is TRBD1 (6 bases). Germline V gene lookup returns CDR1 SGHRS and CDR2 YFSETQ. Trimming removed 4 bases from V and 2 bases from J, with 13 bases in between. The length of the CDR3 is 15 residues. For the CDR3, the DNA is TGCGCCAGCAGCACCACCGGGACAACCTACAATGAGCAGTTCTTC. Its translation is CASSTTGTTYNEQFF.

This chain uses TRBV5-1 with TRBJ2-5; D is undetermined. The germline V and J ends were trimmed by 3 bases and 5 bases, with 11 bases remaining between them. Germline-derived CDR1 and CDR2 are SGHRS and YFSETQ. The CDR3 is made up of 13 amino acids. The CDR3 here is CASSSEIRETQYF. The DNA for the CDR3 is TGCGCCAGCAGCTCCGAGATTCGGGAGACCCAGTACTTC.

The chain joins TRBV28 to TRBJ2-3; TRBD2 aligns across 12 bases. The V segment lost 7 bases and the J segment 6 bases; nucleotides outside the gene matches: 11. The CDR3 is made up of 16 amino acids. The V gene's germline CDR1 is MDHEN and CDR2 SYDVKM. Here the CDR3 DNA reads TGTGCCAGCATCCTTTGGACTAGCGGGACTCACGATACGCAGTATTTT. It yields the protein CASILWTSGTHDTQYF.

The CDR3 protein is CASTLGGALNTEAFF. Written as DNA, the CDR3 is TGTGCCAGCACCTTGGGAGGGGCCTTGAACACTGAAGCTTTCTTT. The chain employs TRBV6-5 and TRBJ1-1; D may be TRBD1 (5 bases). Germline V lookup: CDR1 MNHEY, CDR2 SVGAGI. The CDR3 contains 15 residues. The V end was cut by 7 bases, the J end by 0 bases, with 15 bases between.

This CDR3 is CASSRDKYEQYF. DNA for the CDR3: TGTGCCAGTAGTAGGGACAAGTACGAGCAGTACTTC. The chain employs TRBV19 and TRBJ2-7, with a tentative D call TRBD1 (6 bases). CDR1 and CDR2 (germline): LNHDA, SQIVND (reference sequence). The CDR3 is 12 amino acids. Trimming took off 4 bases at V and 4 bases at J, with 8 bases between the two ends.

V and J are TRBV12-3 or TRBV12-4 and TRBJ2-5; tentative D call: TRBD2 (5 bases). V lost 3 bases to trimming and J lost 7 bases, with 12 bases between them. The CDR3 is 13 amino acids. The CDR3 bases are TGTGCCAGCAGTTTGGTCGGGGATTGGACCCAGTACTTC. The encoded protein is CASSLVGDWTQYF.

V and J are TRBV3-1 (or the pseudogene TRBV3-2) and TRBJ2-3, with D unclear. Germline CDR1 is LGHDT and CDR2 is YNNKEL (reference sequence). V was cut by 1 base and J by 2 bases, with 7 bases left in between. The CDR3 runs 14 residues. The CDR3 reads CASSQVGTTDTQYF. The CDR3 bases are TGTGCCAGCAGCCAAGTGGGCACCACAGATACGCAGTATTTT.

The V gene is TRBV18, the J gene TRBJ1-5; tentatively, D is TRBD1 (6 bases). The CDR3 runs 15 residues. Germline lookup yields CDR1 KGHSH and CDR2 LQKENI. Trimming took 3 bases from V and 5 from J, leaving 14 bases between them. CDR3 DNA sequence: TGTGCCAGCTCACCCAGGGGTTTTGGGGATCAGCCCCAGCATTTT. Translating gives CASSPRGFGDQPQHF.

The rearrangement links TRBV2 to TRBJ2-1, with 7 positions matching TRBD1. V shed 6 bases, J shed 3 bases, and the junction held 5 bases outside the gene matches. Germline loops: CDR1 SNHLY, CDR2 FYNNEI. The CDR3 has 14 residues. CDR3 in amino acids: CASRPTGLYNEQFF. CDR3 nucleotides: TGTGCCAGCAGGCCGACAGGGCTCTACAATGAGCAGTTCTTC.

The rearrangement links TRBV3-1 (or the pseudogene TRBV3-2) to TRBJ2-1, with 11 positions matching TRBD2. The germline V gene has CDR1 LGHDT and CDR2 YNNKEL (reference sequence). The CDR3 sequence is 16 residues long. V lost 0 bases to trimming and J lost 10 bases; unmatched junction nucleotides: 8. Written as DNA, the CDR3 is TGTGCCAGCAGCCAAGATCAGACTAGCGGGGTAGGGGAGCAGTTCTTC. Its translation: CASSQDQTSGVGEQFF.

The chain links TRBV5-1 to TRBJ2-1; 7 bases align to TRBD2. The V gene end was trimmed by 7 bases and the J gene end by 8 bases; junction bases not matched to a gene: 18. Germline CDR1 reads SGHRS; CDR2 reads YFSETQ. The CDR3 extends over 16 amino acids. The chain's CDR3 is CASCYGYSGLMDEQFF. CDR3 bases: TGCGCCAGCTGTTACGGGTATAGCGGGCTAATGGATGAGCAGTTCTTC. Based on the CDR3 plus reference TRBV5-1 and TRBJ2-1, the full variable domain is KAGVTQTPRYLIKTRGQQVTLSCSPISGHRSVSWYQQTPGQGLQFLFEYFSETQRNKGNFPGRFSGRQFSNSRSEMNVSTLELGDSALYLCASCYGYSGLMDEQFFGPGTRLTVL.

The chain uses TRBV11-2 and TRBJ1-3; D is possibly TRBD1 (5 bases). Germline CDR1 reads SGHAT; CDR2 reads FQNNGV. Trimming stripped 7 bases from V and 1 base from J, with 14 bases between. This CDR3 spans 15 amino acids. For the CDR3, the DNA is TGTGCCAGCACCAACCCCAGGGTTTCTGGAAACACCATATATTTT. Encoded protein: CASTNPRVSGNTIYF.

This clone was detected once. V is TRBV6-5 and J is TRBJ1-2; perhaps TRBD1 as D (5 bases). The germline V and J ends were trimmed by 6 bases and 7 bases, with 12 bases remaining between them. This CDR3 comprises 12 residues. Germline CDR1 reads MNHEY; CDR2 reads SVGAGI. This chain's CDR3 is CASRGFRVGYTF. For the CDR3, the DNA is TGTGCCAGCAGGGGGTTCAGGGTTGGCTACACCTTC.

This clone was detected only once. The V gene is TRBV10-1, the J gene TRBJ2-2; possible D gene TRBD2, 5 bases. This CDR3 is built from 16 residues. Trimming removed 0 bases from V and 3 bases from J, with 11 bases in between. Per the germline V gene, CDR1 is WNHNN and CDR2 is SYGVQD (reference sequence). The CDR3 DNA reads as TGCGCCAGCAGTGAGTCGTCAGGACTGTACACCGGGGAGCTGTTTTTT. Protein sequence: CASSESSGLYTGELFF.

This clone was seen at least ten times. V is TRBV19 and J is TRBJ2-7, with TRBD2 identical over 13 bases. This CDR3 has 16 residues. The trim removed 6 bases at V and 3 bases at J, leaving 8 bases unmatched. In germline, CDR1 is LNHDA, CDR2 SQIVND (reference sequence). The CDR3 DNA follows: TGTGCCAGTAGCCGGACTAGCGGGAGCTCTATCTACGAGCAGTACTTC. It specifies CASSRTSGSSIYEQYF.

This clone was detected a few times. The chain couples TRBV7-3 to TRBJ1-1; possibly TRBD1 for D (6 bases). Germline CDR1 is SGHTA and CDR2 is FQGTGA. CDR3 length: 14 amino acids. Trimming removed 5 bases from V and 4 bases from J, with 14 bases in between. This CDR3 is CASSEQGIGTEAFF. The CDR3, as DNA: TGTGCCAGCAGCGAACAGGGTATCGGCACTGAAGCTTTCTTT.